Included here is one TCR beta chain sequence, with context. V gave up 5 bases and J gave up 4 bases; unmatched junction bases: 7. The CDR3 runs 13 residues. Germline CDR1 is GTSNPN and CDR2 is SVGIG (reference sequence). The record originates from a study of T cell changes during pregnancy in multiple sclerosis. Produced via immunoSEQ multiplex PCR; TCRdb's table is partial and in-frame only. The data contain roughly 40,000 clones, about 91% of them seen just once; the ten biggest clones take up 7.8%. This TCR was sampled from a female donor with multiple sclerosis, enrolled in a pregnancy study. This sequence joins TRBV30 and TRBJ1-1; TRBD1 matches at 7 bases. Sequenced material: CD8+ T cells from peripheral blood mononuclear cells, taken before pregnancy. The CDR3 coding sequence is TGTGCCTGGTCCTACAGGGGAGGCACTGAAGCTTTCTTT. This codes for CAWSYRGGTEAFF.